This TCR beta chain originates from a study of human T cells and chemical hapten exposure (dated by TCRdb to about 2021). Study-level background: For sensitization, 2% DPC in acetone was applied to a 2 cm by 2 cm area of upper inner arm skin. Throughout the roughly 24-week study period, patients were also given weekly therapeutic DPC doses on the scalp. Patch testing on the upper back used Finn chambers containing 0.01% DPC, with scoring done after 6 days according to International Contact Dermatitis Research Group standards. Alopecia areata with under or over 50% scalp involvement, alopecia totalis and alopecia universalis were represented in the patient cohort, which was mostly female. Libraries were pooled for sequencing, and variation in per-sample TCR yields was attributed mainly to small differences in library volumes within the pool. In alopecia patients, the study followed how the peripheral blood TCR repertoire changed in vivo over primary and secondary sensitization to diphenylcyclopropenone (DPC), a hapten. Blood samples were taken from patients before sensitization (week 0) and at 2, 6 and about 24 weeks after DPC sensitization. Blood for TCR sequencing was provided by twenty-nine alopecia patients at one to four time points (pre-sensitization, 2, 6 and 24 weeks).

This clonotype was detected only a few times. Its specific antigen is unknown. No per-base quality is available; no much larger clone lies one base away. The germline V gene provides CDR1 MDHEN and CDR2 SYDVKM. Germline trimming amounts to 6 bases on V and 8 bases on J, with 17 as the count of junction bases outside the gene matches. The CDR3 has 16 amino acids, counting the end cysteine and phenylalanine. Of the read, only the CDR3 DNA is kept; its 48 bases are in frame from base 1. What this sample's time point label stands for: patch test 1, 2 weeks after DPC sensitization. The treatment or condition label, as the study defines it: therapeutic diphenylcyclopropenone sensitization with weekly scalp DPC. At every patch-test visit, the blood draw took place before the patch test was put on. Patients were considered eligible if aged 18 to 70, diagnosed with alopecia and deemed suitable for DPC therapy, and patients were excluded if pregnant. Total RNA was extracted from unfractionated whole blood collected in Tempus Blood RNA tubes.

The paper's findings and limits, for the study overall: Compared with pre-sensitization or healthy control sets, expanded TCRs formed significantly more large CDR3 similarity clusters, which is consistent with antigen-driven responses. The number of PT1 expanded TCRs positively correlated with patch test score, significant at thresholds 8, 16 and 32 but not 4. Repeated subsampling changed both the strength of the expansion versus patch-test correlation and the threshold at which that correlation became significant. No change with DPC sensitization was found in the number of TCRs above 1 in 1000 frequency, and no evidence of global repertoire structure alterations was found. Because all patients had alopecia, a presumed autoimmune disease, the immune response of the patients might differ from that of healthy individuals.

The library was prepared using RACE. The instrument given in TCRdb is NextSeq 500. Library preparation attached unique molecular identifiers to individual cDNA molecules for quantitative, reproducible TCR counting. From each blood RNA sample, both TCR alpha and TCR beta chains were sequenced. Concerning the study's data processing: Samples had a median of roughly 91,000 TCRs, with a range from roughly 23,224 to 750,000. V, J and CDR3 annotation of the TCR reads was carried out using the Decombinator software suite. For PS versus PT1 abundance plots, all samples were subsampled to the same number of TCRs (28,000). Expanded TCRs were defined as absent before sensitization and observed at least eight times at the 2-week time point. TCRdb passed the public sequencing reads through fastp at Q25 and MiXCR, retaining productive beta sequences. CDR3 protein duplicates are merged, each entry listing the most common genes and DNA. Here the V and J calls rest on TCRdb's processing, not on the authors' analysis. The sample profile shows 100,000 or so distinct CDR3 sequences; 8% to 11% of them were found once. The ten biggest clones cover less than 2.5% of the sample.

The rearrangement combines TRBV28 with TRBJ2-3; 7 bases in the middle match TRBD2. The clonotype originates from a middle-aged man with alopecia areata. Some clones in this sample may be carry-over from other donors' samples. Sample: whole blood, taken in connection with sensitization to the hapten diphenylcyclopropenone (DPC). CDR3 reads: CASSTPGLAVPGTQYF. The DNA sequence reads TGTGCCAGCAGCACTCCGGGGCTAGCGGTCCCGGGTACGCAGTATTTT.